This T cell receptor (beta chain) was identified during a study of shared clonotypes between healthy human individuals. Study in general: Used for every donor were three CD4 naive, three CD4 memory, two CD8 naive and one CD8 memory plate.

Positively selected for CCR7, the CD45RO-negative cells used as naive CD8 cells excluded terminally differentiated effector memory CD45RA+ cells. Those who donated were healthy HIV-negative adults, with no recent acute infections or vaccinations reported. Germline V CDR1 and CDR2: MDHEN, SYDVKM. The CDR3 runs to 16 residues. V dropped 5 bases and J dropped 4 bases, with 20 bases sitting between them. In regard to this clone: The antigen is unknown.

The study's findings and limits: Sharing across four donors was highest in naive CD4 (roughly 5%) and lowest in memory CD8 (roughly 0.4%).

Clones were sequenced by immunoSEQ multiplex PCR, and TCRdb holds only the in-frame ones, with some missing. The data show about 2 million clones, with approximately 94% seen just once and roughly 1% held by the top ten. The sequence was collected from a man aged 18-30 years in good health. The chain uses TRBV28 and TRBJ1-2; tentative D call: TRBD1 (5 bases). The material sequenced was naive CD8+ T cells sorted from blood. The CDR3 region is CASSRVQVAGIYGYTF. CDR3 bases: TGTGCCAGCAGTAGGGTTCAAGTGGCAGGGATCTATGGCTACACCTTC.